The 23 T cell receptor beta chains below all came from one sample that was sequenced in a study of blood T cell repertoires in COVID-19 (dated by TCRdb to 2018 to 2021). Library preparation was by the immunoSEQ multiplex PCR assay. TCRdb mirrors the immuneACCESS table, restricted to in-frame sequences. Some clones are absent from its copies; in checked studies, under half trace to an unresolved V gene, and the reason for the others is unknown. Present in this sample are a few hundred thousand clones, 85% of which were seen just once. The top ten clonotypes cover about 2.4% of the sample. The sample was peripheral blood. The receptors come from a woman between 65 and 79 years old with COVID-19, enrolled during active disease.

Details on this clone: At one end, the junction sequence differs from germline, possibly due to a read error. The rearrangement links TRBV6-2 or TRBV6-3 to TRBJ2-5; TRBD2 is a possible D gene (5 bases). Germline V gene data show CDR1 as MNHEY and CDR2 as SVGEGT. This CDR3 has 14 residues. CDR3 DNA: TGCGCCAGCGGCCCTCCGAGGCCGCCAGAGACCCAGTACTTC. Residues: CASGPPRPPETQYF.

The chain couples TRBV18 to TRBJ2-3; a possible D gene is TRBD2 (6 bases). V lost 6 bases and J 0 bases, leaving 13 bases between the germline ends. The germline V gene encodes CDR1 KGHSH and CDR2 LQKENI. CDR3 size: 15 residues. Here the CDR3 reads CASSSGLLSTDTQYF. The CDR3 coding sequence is TGTGCCAGCTCTTCTGGACTACTGAGCACAGATACGCAGTATTTT.

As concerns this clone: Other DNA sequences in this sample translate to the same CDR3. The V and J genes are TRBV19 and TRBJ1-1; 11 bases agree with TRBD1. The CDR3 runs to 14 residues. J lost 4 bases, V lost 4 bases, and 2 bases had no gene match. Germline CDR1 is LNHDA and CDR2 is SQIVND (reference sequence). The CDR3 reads CASSTGTGGTEAFF. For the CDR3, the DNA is TGTGCCAGTAGTACTGGGACAGGGGGCACTGAAGCTTTCTTT. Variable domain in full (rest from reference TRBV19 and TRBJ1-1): DGGITQSPKYLFRKEGQNVTLSCEQNLNHDAMYWYRQDPGQGLRLIYYSQIVNDFQKGDIAEGYSVSREKKESFPLTVTSAQKNPTAFYLCASSTGTGGTEAFFGQGTRLTVV.

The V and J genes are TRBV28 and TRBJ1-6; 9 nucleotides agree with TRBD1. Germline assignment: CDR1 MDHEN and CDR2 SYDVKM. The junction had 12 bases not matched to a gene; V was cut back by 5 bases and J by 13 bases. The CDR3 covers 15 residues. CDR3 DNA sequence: TGTGCCAGCAGTGGACTACAGGGGGCGCGTTTTCCCCTCCACTTT. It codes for CASSGLQGARFPLHF.

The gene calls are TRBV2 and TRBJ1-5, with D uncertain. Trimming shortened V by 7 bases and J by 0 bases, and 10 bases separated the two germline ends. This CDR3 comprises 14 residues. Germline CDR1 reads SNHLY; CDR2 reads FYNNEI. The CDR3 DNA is TGTGCCAGCACGGGTCTGGCTAGCAATCAGCCCCAGCATTTT. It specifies CASTGLASNQPQHF.

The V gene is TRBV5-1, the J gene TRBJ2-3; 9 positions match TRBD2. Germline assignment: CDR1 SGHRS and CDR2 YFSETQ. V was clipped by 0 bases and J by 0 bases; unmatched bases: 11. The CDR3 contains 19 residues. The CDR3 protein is CASSLEPGLANPSTDTQYF. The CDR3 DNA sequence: TGCGCCAGCAGCTTGGAGCCAGGACTAGCGAACCCTAGCACAGATACGCAGTATTTT. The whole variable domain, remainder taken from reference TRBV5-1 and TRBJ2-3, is KAGVTQTPRYLIKTRGQQVTLSCSPISGHRSVSWYQQTPGQGLQFLFEYFSETQRNKGNFPGRFSGRQFSNSRSEMNVSTLELGDSALYLCASSLEPGLANPSTDTQYFGPGTRLTVL.

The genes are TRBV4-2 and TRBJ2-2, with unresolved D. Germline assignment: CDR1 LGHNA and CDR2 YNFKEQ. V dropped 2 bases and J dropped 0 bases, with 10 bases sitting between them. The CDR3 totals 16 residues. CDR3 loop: CASSQQQTANTGELFF. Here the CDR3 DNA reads TGTGCCAGCAGCCAACAACAGACCGCGAACACCGGGGAGCTGTTTTTT.

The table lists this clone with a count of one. CDR3 sequence (DNA): TGTGCCAGCAGCTCCCGGACAGGGGGCATAGAGACCCAGTACTTC. Its protein is CASSSRTGGIETQYF. V and J are TRBV9 and TRBJ2-5; the match to TRBD1 covers 11 bases. Germline lookup yields CDR1 SGDLS and CDR2 YYNGEE. The V gene end was trimmed by 4 bases and the J gene end by 4 bases; junction bases not matched to a gene: 6. CDR3 length: 15 residues. Full variable domain (remainder filled in from reference TRBV9 and TRBJ2-5): DSGVTQTPKHLITATGQRVTLRCSPRSGDLSVYWYQQSLDQGLQFLIQYYNGEERAKGNILERFSAQQFPDLHSELNLSSLELGDSALYFCASSSRTGGIETQYFGPGTRLLVL.

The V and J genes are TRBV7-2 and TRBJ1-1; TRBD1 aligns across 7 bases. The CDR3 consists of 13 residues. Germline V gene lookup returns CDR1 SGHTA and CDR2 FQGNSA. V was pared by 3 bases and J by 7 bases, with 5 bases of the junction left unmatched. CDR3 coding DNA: TGTGCCAGCAGCTTGACAGGGTTCATTGAAGCTTTCTTT. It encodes CASSLTGFIEAFF.

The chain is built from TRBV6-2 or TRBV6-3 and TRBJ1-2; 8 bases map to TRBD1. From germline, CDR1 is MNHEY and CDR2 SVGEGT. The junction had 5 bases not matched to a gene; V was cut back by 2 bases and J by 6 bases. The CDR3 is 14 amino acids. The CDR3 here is CASSYHDRGNGYTF. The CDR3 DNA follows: TGTGCCAGCAGTTACCACGACAGGGGTAATGGCTACACCTTC.

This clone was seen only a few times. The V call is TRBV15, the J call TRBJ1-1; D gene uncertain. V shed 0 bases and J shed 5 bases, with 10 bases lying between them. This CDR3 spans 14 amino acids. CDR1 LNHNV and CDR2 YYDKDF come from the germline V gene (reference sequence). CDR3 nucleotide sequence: TGTGCCACCAGCAGAGATTGGGAGTCGACTGAAGCTTTCTTT. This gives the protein CATSRDWESTEAFF. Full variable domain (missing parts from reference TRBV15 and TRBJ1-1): DAMVIQNPRYQVTQFGKPVTLSCSQTLNHNVMYWYQQKSSQAPKLLFHYYDKDFNNEADTPDNFQSRRPNTSFCFLDIRSPGLGDTAMYLCATSRDWESTEAFFGQGTRLTVV.

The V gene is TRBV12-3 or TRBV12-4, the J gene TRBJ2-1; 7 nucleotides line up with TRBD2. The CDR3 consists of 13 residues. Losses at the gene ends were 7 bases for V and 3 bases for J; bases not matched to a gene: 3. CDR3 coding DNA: TGTGCCAGCAACAGCGGGGACTACAATGAGCAGTTCTTC. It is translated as CASNSGDYNEQFF.

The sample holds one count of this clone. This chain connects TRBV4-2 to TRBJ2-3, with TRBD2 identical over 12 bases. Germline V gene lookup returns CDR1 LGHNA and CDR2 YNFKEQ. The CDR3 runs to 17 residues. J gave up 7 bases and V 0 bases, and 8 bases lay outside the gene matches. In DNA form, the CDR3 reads TGTGCCAGCAGCCAAGACCTGACTAGCGGGAGAATCAATACGCAGTATTTT. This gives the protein CASSQDLTSGRINTQYF.

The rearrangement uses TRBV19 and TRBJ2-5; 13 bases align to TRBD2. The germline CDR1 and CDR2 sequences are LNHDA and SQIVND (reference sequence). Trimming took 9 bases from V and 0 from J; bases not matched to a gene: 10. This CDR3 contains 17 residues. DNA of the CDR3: TGTGCCAGCAGCGGACTAGCGGGGGAATTCTACCAAGAGACCCAGTACTTC. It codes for CASSGLAGEFYQETQYF.

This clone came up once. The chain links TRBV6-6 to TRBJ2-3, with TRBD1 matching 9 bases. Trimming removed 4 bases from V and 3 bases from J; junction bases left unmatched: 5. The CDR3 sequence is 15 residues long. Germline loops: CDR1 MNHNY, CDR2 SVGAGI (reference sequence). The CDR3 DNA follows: TGTGCCAGCAGTTGGATGACAGGGGGTACAGATACGCAGTATTTT. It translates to CASSWMTGGTDTQYF.

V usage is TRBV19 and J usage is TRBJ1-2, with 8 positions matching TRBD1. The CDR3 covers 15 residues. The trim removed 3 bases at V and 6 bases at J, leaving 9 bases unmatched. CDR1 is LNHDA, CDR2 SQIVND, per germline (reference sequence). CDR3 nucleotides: TGTGCCAGTAGTATTTTGCCAGGGGGCGAACATGGCTACACCTTC. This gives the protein CASSILPGGEHGYTF.

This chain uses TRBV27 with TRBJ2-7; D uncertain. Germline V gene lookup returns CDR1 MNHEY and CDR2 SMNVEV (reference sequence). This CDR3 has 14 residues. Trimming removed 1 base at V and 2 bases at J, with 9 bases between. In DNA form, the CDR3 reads TGTGCCAGCAGTTTATTTGTGGGCCCCTACGAGCAGTACTTC. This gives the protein CASSLFVGPYEQYF.

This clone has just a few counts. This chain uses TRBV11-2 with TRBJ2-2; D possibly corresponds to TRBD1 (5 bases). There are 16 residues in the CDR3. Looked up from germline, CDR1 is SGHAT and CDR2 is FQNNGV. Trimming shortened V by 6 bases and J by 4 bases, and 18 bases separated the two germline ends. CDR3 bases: TGTGCCAGCAGTTCCAGCTGGGGCTCGGGCACCGGGGAGCTGTTTTTT. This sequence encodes CASSSSWGSGTGELFF.

The CDR3 sequence: CASSPGIAGGPYEQYF. Written as DNA, the CDR3 is TGTGCCAGCAGCCCAGGCATAGCGGGGGGCCCCTACGAGCAGTACTTC. The chain uses TRBV3-1 (or the pseudogene TRBV3-2) and TRBJ2-7, with 10 bases that match TRBD2. V lost 4 bases to trimming and J lost 2 bases; unmatched junction nucleotides: 8. The CDR3 spans 16 residues. Germline-derived CDR1 and CDR2 are LGHDT and YNNKEL (reference sequence).

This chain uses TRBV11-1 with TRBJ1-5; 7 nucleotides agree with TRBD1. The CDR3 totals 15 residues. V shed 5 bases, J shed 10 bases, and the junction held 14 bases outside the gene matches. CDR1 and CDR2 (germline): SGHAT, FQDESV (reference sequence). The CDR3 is CASSTGQTPEDPQHF. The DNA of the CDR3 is TGTGCCAGCAGCACGGGACAGACTCCCGAAGATCCCCAGCATTTT. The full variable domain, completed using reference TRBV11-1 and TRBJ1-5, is EAEVAQSPRYKITEKSQAVAFWCDPISGHATLYWYRQILGQGPELLVQFQDESVVDDSQLPKDRFSAERLKGVDSTLKIQPAELGDSAMYLCASSTGQTPEDPQHFGDGTRLSIL.

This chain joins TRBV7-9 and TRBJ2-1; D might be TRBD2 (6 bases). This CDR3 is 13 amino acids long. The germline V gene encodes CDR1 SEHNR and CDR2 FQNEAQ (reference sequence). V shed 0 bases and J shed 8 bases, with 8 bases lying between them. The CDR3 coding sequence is TGTGCCAGCAGCTTAGCTCCTAGCGATGAGCAGTTCTTC. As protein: CASSLAPSDEQFF.

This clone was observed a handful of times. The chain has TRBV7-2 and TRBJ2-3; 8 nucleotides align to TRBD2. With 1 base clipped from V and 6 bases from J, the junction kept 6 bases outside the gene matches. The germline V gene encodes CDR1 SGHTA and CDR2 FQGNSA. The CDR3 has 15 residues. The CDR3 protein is CASSLGSGGRDTQYF. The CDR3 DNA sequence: TGTGCCAGCAGCTTAGGGAGCGGGGGTAGGGATACGCAGTATTTT.

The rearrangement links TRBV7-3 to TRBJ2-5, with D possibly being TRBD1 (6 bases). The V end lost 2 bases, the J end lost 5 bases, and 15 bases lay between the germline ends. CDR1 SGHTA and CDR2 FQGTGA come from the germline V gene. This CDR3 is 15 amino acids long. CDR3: CASSLSGAPQETQYF. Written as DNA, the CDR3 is TGTGCCAGCAGCTTATCAGGGGCCCCCCAGGAGACCCAGTACTTC.